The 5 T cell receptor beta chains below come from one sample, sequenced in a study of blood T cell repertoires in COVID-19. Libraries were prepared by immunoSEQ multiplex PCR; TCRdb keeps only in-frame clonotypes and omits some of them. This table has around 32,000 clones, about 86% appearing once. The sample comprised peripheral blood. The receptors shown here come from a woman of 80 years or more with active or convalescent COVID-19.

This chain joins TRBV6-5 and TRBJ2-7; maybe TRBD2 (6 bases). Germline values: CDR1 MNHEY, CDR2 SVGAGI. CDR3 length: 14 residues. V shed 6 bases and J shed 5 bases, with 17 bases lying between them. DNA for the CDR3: TGTGCCAGCAGGCGGGGCGGGACGGTCAACGAGCAGTACTTC. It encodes CASRRGGTVNEQYF.

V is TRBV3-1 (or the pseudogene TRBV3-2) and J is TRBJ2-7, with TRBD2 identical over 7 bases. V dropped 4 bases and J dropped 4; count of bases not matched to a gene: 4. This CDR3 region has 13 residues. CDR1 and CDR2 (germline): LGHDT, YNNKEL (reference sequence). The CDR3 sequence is CASSRQRGYEQYF. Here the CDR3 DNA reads TGTGCCAGCAGCCGCCAGCGGGGTTACGAGCAGTACTTC.

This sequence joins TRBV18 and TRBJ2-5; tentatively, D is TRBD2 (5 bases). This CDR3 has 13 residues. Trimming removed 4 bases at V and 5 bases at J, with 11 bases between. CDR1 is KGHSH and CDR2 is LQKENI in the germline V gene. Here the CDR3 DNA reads TGTGCCAGCTCACGAGGGTTCGGGGAGACCCAGTACTTC. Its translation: CASSRGFGETQYF.

This CDR3 is CAISDSRQEVDTQYF. The CDR3 DNA reads TGTGCCATCAGTGATTCCAGACAGGAGGTGGATACGCAGTATTTT. The V and J genes are TRBV10-3 and TRBJ2-3, with a possible D match to TRBD1 (6 bases). The V gene's germline CDR1 is ENHRY and CDR2 SYGVKD. The CDR3 contains 15 residues. The V and J ends lost 3 bases and 6 bases respectively, with 16 bases between them.

This CDR3 is CASRPAGGEKQYF. In DNA form, the CDR3 reads TGCGCCAGCAGACCAGCGGGGGGGGAGAAGCAGTACTTC. The chain employs TRBV5-1 and TRBJ2-7, with TRBD2 matching over 10 bases. The V and J ends lost 5 bases and 8 bases, in that order; junction bases with no gene match: 7. CDR1 and CDR2 (germline): SGHRS, YFSETQ. The CDR3 spans 13 residues.